This TCR beta chain is drawn from a study of blood T cell repertoires in COVID-19. Overall study: Samples came from the United States, Italy and Spain, spanning acute and convalescent COVID-19. PBMCs, B-cell-depleted T cells, or T cells were the source of the cDNA or gDNA that made up the material.

Authors' analysis steps: By means of reference gene primer amplification, nucleated cell counts were estimated. Sequencing used immunoSEQ multiplex PCR; TCRdb keeps in-frame clones, though not all of them. The DNA was the basis for D and trimming; V, J and clone size are from that table. The table has 150,000 or so clones, approximately 82% seen once. The CDR3 covers 15 residues. The germline gives CDR1 MNHEY, CDR2 SVGAGI. With V trimmed by 5 bases and J by 2 bases, 5 bases remained unmatched. V gene TRBV6-5 combines with J gene TRBJ2-3; 9 bases align to TRBD2. This TCR came from a man aged 70 or older who had recovered from COVID-19. Source material: peripheral blood. The DNA for the CDR3 is TGTGCCAGCAGTCCCATAGCGGGAGTCACAGATACGCAGTATTTT. It codes for CASSPIAGVTDTQYF.